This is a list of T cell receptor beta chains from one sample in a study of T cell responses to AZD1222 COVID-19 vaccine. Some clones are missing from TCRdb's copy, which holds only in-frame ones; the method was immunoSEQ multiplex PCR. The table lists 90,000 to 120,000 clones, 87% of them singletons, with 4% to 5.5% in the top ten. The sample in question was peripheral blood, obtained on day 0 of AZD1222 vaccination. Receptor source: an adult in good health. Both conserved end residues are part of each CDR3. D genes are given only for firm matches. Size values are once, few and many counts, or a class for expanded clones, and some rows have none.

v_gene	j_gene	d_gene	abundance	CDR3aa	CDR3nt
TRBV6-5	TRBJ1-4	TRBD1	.	CASGGTANEKLFF	TGTGCCAGTGGAGGGACAGCAAATGAAAAACTGTTTTTT
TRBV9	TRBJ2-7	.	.	CASSVDMLSYEQYF	TGTGCCAGCAGCGTAGATATGCTCTCCTACGAGCAGTACTTC
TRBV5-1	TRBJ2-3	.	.	CASSLGQGYTDTQYF	TGCGCCAGCAGCTTGGGGCAGGGTTACACAGATACGCAGTATTTT
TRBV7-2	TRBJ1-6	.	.	CASTRTVNNSPLHF	TGTGCCAGCACCCGGACAGTTAATAATTCACCCCTCCACTTT
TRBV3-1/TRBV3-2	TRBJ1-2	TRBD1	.	CASSQDDRGYGYTF	TGTGCCAGCAGCCAAGATGACAGGGGCTATGGCTACACCTTC
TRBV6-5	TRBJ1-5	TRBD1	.	CASTQGAGDQPQHF	TGTGCCAGCACACAGGGGGCGGGTGATCAGCCCCAGCATTTT
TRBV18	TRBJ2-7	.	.	CASSHLDSSYEQYF	TGTGCCAGCTCACATCTCGACAGCTCCTACGAGCAGTACTTC
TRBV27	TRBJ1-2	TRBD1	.	CASRREGTARNYGYTF	TGTGCCAGCAGGAGAGAAGGGACAGCGCGTAACTATGGCTACACCTTC
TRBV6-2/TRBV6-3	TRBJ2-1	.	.	CASSTLGLRNGTLYNEQFF	TGTGCCAGCAGTACCCTCGGACTTCGTAACGGGACTCTCTACAATGAGCAGTTCTTC
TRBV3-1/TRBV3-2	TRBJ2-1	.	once	CASSQADWAGEQFF	TGTGCCAGCAGCCAAGCTGACTGGGCAGGAGAGCAGTTCTTC
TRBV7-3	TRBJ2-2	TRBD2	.	CASSRGLAGGPGAGELFF	TGTGCCAGCAGCAGAGGACTAGCGGGAGGGCCGGGTGCCGGGGAGCTGTTTTTT
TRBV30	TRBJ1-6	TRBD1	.	CAWGTGTGSSPLHF	TGTGCCTGGGGAACCGGGACAGGATCCTCACCCCTCCACTTT
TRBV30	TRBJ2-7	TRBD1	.	CAWSATGWKYEQYF	TGTGCCTGGAGTGCGACAGGGTGGAAATACGAGCAGTACTTC
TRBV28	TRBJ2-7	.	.	CASSSPGEPPYEQYF	TGTGCCAGCAGTTCACCCGGGGAACCACCCTACGAGCAGTACTTC
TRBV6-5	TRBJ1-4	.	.	CASSSSNEKLFF	TGTGCCAGCAGTTCCTCAAATGAAAAACTGTTTTTT
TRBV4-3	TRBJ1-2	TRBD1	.	CASSQATGDTGGYTF	TGCGCCAGCAGCCAGGCGACAGGGGATACGGGTGGCTACACCTTC
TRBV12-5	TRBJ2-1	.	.	CASGPGAGRPYNEQFF	TGTGCTAGTGGTCCCGGCGCGGGGAGACCCTACAATGAGCAGTTCTTC
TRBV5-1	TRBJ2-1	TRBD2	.	CASSWVGLAGGFSSYNEQFF	TGCGCCAGCAGCTGGGTAGGACTAGCGGGAGGATTTAGCTCCTACAATGAGCAGTTCTTC
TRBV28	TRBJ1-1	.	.	CASSWQGTEAFF	TGTGCCAGCAGTTGGCAGGGAACTGAAGCTTTCTTT
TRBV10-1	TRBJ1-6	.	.	CASPSDSPLHF	TGCGCCAGCCCTTCGGATTCACCCCTCCACTTT
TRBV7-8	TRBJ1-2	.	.	CASSLGLHGYGYTF	TGTGCCAGCAGCTTAGGGCTCCACGGCTATGGCTACACCTTC
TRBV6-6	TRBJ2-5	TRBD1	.	CASSTSTGTETQYF	TGTGCCAGCAGTACCTCGACAGGGACAGAGACCCAGTACTTC
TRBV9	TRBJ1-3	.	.	CASSGPSGNTIYF	TGTGCCAGCAGCGGGCCCTCTGGAAACACCATATATTTT
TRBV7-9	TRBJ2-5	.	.	CASSWDRLQTQYF	TGTGCCAGCAGCTGGGACCGCCTCCAGACCCAGTACTTC
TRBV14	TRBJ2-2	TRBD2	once	CASSQRLAGATSYPTGELFF	TGTGCCAGCAGCCAAAGACTAGCGGGAGCAACAAGCTACCCCACCGGGGAGCTGTTTTTT
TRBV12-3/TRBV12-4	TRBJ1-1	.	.	CASLRGANTEAFF	TGTGCCAGCCTCAGGGGCGCGAACACTGAAGCTTTCTTT
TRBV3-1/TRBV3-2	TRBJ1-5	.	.	CASSHGPTWPQHF	TGTGCCAGCAGCCACGGACCCACTTGGCCCCAGCATTTT
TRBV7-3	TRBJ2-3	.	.	CASSFLGRDTQYF	TGTGCCAGCAGCTTTCTCGGGCGGGATACGCAGTATTTT
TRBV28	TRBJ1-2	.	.	CASPRDFLGYGYTF	TGTGCCAGCCCGAGGGATTTTTTGGGCTATGGCTACACCTTC
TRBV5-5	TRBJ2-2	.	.	CASSLAPGELFF	TGTGCCAGCAGCCTCGCGCCCGGGGAGCTGTTTTTT
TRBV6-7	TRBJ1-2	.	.	CASSYRGYGYTF	TGTGCCAGCAGTTACCGCGGCTATGGCTACACCTTC
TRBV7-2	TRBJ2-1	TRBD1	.	CASSSRTGGFNEQFF	TGTGCCAGCAGCTCCCGGACAGGGGGGTTCAATGAGCAGTTCTTC
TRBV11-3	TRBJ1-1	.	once	CASSLNSYGGTEAFF	TGTGCCAGCAGCTTAAACAGTTATGGTGGGACTGAAGCTTTCTTT
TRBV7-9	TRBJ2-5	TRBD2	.	CASSFGGETQYF	TGTGCCAGCAGCTTCGGGGGGGAGACCCAGTACTTC
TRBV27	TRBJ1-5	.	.	CASSLSRGYQPQHF	TGTGCCAGCAGTTTATCTCGGGGTTATCAGCCCCAGCATTTT
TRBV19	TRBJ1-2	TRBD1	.	CASREHRGSNYGYTF	TGTGCCAGTAGGGAACACAGGGGATCTAACTATGGCTACACCTTC